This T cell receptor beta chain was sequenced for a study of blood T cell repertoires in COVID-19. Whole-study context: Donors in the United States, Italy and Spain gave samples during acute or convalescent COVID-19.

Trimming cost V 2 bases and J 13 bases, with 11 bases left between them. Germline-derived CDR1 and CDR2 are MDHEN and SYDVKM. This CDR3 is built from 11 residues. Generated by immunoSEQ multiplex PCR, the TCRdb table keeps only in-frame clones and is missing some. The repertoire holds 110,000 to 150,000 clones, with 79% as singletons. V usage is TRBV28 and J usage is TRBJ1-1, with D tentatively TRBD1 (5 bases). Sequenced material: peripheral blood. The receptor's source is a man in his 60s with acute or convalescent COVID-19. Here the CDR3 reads CASSLGRGGFF. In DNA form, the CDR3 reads TGTGCCAGCAGTTTAGGGAGGGGAGGTTTCTTT.